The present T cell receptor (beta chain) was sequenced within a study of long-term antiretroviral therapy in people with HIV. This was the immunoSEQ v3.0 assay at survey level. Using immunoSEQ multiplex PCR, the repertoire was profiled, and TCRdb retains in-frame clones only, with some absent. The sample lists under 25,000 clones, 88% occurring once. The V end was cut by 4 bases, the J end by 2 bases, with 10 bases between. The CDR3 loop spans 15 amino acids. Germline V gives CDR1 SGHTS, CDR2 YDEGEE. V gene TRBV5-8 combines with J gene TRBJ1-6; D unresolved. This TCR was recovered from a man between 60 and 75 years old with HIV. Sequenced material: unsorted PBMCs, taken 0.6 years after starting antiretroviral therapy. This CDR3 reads CASSSRVTYNSPLHF. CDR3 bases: TGTGCCAGCAGCAGCCGGGTCACCTATAATTCACCCCTCCACTTT.